This TCR beta chain appears in the sequencing data of a study of prognosis after radiotherapy for stage I lung cancer. Across the whole study: After radiotherapy, distant metastases were seen in several patients (median about 7 months), and no significant progression was seen in about 14. Study-wide findings and caveats: Counts of unique TCR clones fell following stereotactic body radiation therapy, median about 9,200 versus 6,500.

On this clonotype: Its matching antigen is unknown.

J was trimmed by 5 bases and V by 6 bases; bases with no gene match: 7. The V gene's germline CDR1 is LGHDT and CDR2 YNNKEL (reference sequence). This CDR3 has 15 residues. Multiplex PCR in two rounds served to amplify TCR beta CDR3 from genomic DNA. With primers specific to each TRBV and TRBJ gene, the first-round PCR was performed. TCRdb re-called the multiplex PCR reads with MiXCR, one entry per CDR3 protein. The data hold more than 7,500 distinct CDR3 sequences, with 62% observed a single time. This rearrangement joins TRBV3-1 to TRBJ2-5; 12 positions agree with TRBD2. The clonotype was recovered from a donor aged 50 or older with non-small cell lung cancer. The sequencing used PBMCs, collected before or after stereotactic body radiation therapy (not recorded which). CDR3 sequence: CASRSLAGGGETQYF. The DNA for the CDR3 is TGTGCCAGCAGGTCACTAGCGGGAGGAGGGGAGACCCAGTACTTC.